This T cell receptor beta chain was recorded in a study of T-cell reconstitution after alpha-beta-depleted transplantation in children. Unique molecular identifiers featured in how the TCRbeta library was prepared. One entry per CDR3 protein results from TCRdb running MiXCR on the PCR reads. The sample includes 500,000 to 650,000 distinct CDR3 sequences, 13% of them seen just once. Sequences were derived from PBMCs, mostly from graft donor cells, sampled 360 days after TCRalphabeta/CD19-depleted stem cell transplant. The sequence was obtained from a male patient younger than 18 who had a stem cell transplant for acute myeloid leukemia, so the T cells may come from the graft donor.

DNA of the CDR3: TGTGCCAGCAGCTCCGGGACAGGGTACACAGATACGCAGTATTTT. This sequence encodes CASSSGTGYTDTQYF. The gene calls are TRBV7-3 and TRBJ2-3, with 9 bases lining up with TRBD1. This CDR3 has 15 residues. J lost 2 bases, V lost 4 bases, and 4 bases had no gene match. Looked up from germline, CDR1 is SGHTA and CDR2 is FQGTGA.